The 17 T cell receptor beta chains listed next were all sequenced from one sample in a study of tissue T cells after allogeneic stem cell transplantation. The time point here: mouse harvest day 14 after allogeneic transplant. Each mouse received 10^7 T-cell-depleted marrow cells plus 10^6 splenic CD5+ T cells by tail vein. Profiling relied on immunoSEQ multiplex PCR, and the TCRdb table lists in-frame clones only, not all of them. The top ten hold 5% to 7% of the sample, which has roughly 8,100 clones, around 33% seen once. Sequenced material: skin. Source of these receptors: a female BALB/c mouse given C57BL/6 T cells with graft-versus-host disease after an allogeneic hematopoietic cell transplant.

Note on this clone: Mouse gene names apply. The read stops 1 residue short of the end of the CDR3; the missing end is completed from the germline J gene. The V call is TRBV26, the J call TRBJ1-4; D ambiguous. Trimming cost V 2 bases and J 4 bases, with 5 bases left between them. CDR1 and CDR2 (germline): KGHPV, FQNQEV (reference sequence). CDR3 length: 13 amino acids. CDR3 loop: CASSLNSNERLFF. CDR3 bases read: TGTGCCAGCAGTCTGAACAGCAACGAAAGATTATTT.

In its sample, this clone was seen once. Genes here carry mouse names. The DNA ends 1 residue before the CDR3 does, and the rest of the CDR3 is filled in from the germline J gene. The gene calls are TRBV12-2 and TRBJ2-3; 7 bases agree with TRBD2. J gave up 0 bases and V 0 bases, and 5 bases lay outside the gene matches. Germline values: CDR1 SGHLS, CDR2 HYDKME. The CDR3 sequence is 16 residues long. The CDR3 protein is CASSLALGDSAETLYF. The CDR3 bases that were read are TGTGCCAGCTCTCTCGCCCTGGGGGATAGTGCAGAAACGCTGTAT. Using reference TRBV12-2 and TRBJ2-3 for the parts outside the CDR3, the full variable domain is NSGVVQSPRYIIKGKGERSILKCIPISGHLSVAWYQQTQGQELKFFIQHYDKMERDKGNLPSRFSVQQFDDYHSEMNMSALELEDSAVYFCASSLALGDSAETLYFGSGTRLTVL.

Comment on this clone: Gene labels here are mouse ones. The read comes to an end 1 residue before the CDR3 does, leaving the germline J gene to fill in the end. V gene TRBV1 combines with J gene TRBJ2-4; 9 bases agree with TRBD2. The CDR3 is made up of 15 amino acids. Germline V gene data show CDR1 as NSQYPW and CDR2 as LRSPGD (reference sequence). Trimming removed 3 bases from V and 1 base from J; junction bases left unmatched: 2. The sequenced part of the CDR3 DNA is TGCACCTGCAGTGCCTGGGGGGGTGGTCAAAACACCTTGTAC. It translates to CTCSAWGGGQNTLY. From start to end, the CDR3 is CTCSAWGGGQNTLYF.

This clone counts as medium-sized. Gene names and germline match the mouse. The read halts 1 residue ahead of the CDR3 end, with the missing end drawn from the germline J gene. J is TRBJ2-7 and V is TRBV21; 9 bases map to TRBD1. TRBV21 is filed as an ORF, its function uncertain. V trimming: 1 base; J trimming: 4 bases; junction bases outside the gene matches: 2. The CDR3 sequence is 14 residues long. Incomplete CDR3 DNA: TGTGCTAGCAGTCAATTGGACAGGGGATATGAACAGTAC. It yields the protein CASSQLDRGYEQY. The complete CDR3 sequence is CASSQLDRGYEQYF.

This clone came up a few times. Germline and genes: mouse. The read ends 1 residue shy of where the CDR3 ends; the end is completed using the germline J gene. The chain has TRBV13-1 and TRBJ2-5, with D perhaps TRBD2 (6 bases). V was cut by 0 bases and J by 1 base, with 6 bases left in between. The CDR3 runs to 14 residues. Germline values: CDR1 NSHNY, CDR2 SYGAGN. The DNA read from the CDR3 is TGTGCCAGCAGTGATGGGGGGGACCAAGACACCCAGTAC. Residues: CASSDGGDQDTQY. Given in full, the CDR3 is CASSDGGDQDTQYF.

This clone was seen a few times. Gene names are mouse gene names. Read coverage stops 1 residue before the CDR3 terminus; the germline J gene supplies the remainder. The chain has TRBV23 and TRBJ2-7; whether TRBD1, the table's D call, matches the DNA was not checked. Germline V CDR1 and CDR2: KGHTA, FQNQQP. CDR3 length equals 13 residues. CDR3 loop: CSSRGQGAGEQYF. Partial CDR3 DNA: TGCTCCAGCAGGGGACAGGGGGCAGGGGAACAGTAC.

By sample share, this clone is medium-sized. Gene labels here are mouse ones. The observed sequence ends 1 residue before the CDR3 terminus, with the missing tail filled in from the germline J gene. The rearrangement links TRBV26 to TRBJ1-2; 7 bases agree with TRBD1. This CDR3 is built from 13 residues. Germline V gives CDR1 KGHPV, CDR2 FQNQEV (reference sequence). J gave up 2 bases and V 4 bases, and 1 base lay outside the gene matches. The part of the CDR3 DNA that was read is TGTGCCAGCAGTCCGGGACAGAACTCCGACTACACC. Protein: CASSPGQNSDYT. The full CDR3 protein reads CASSPGQNSDYTF.

As to this clone: Here the gene names and germline are mouse. The CDR3 end is not reached by the read, which stops 1 residue before it; the germline J gene fills it in. The rearrangement joins TRBV31 to TRBJ2-1; 10 nucleotides agree with TRBD2. The CDR3 runs to 15 residues. Germline CDR1 and CDR2: GKSSPN and SITVG. Trimming cost V 0 bases and J 6 bases; bases outside gene matches: 5. The sequenced CDR3 bases are TGTGCCTGGAGTCTACGGCTGGGGGGGCTTGCTGAGCAGTTC. Amino acids: CAWSLRLGGLAEQF. The full CDR3 is CAWSLRLGGLAEQFF.

This clone came up a few times. Gene names are mouse gene names. The sequenced CDR3 bases are TGCTCCAGCAGTCCAGGACAATTTTCCAACGAAAGATTATTT. Residues: CSSSPGQFSNERLF. The complete CDR3 sequence is CSSSPGQFSNERLFF. The chain combines TRBV23 with TRBJ1-4; the tabulated D call, TRBD1, remains unverified against the DNA. The read ends 1 residue early relative to the CDR3; the germline J gene fills the gap. CDR3 length equals 15 residues. The germline CDR1 and CDR2 sequences are KGHTA and FQNQQP.

A remark on this clone: Any gene name here is a mouse gene name. The CDR3 is cut off 1 residue early in the read; its end comes from the germline J gene. The chain carries TRBV26 and TRBJ2-7; unclear D gene. CDR3 length: 13 residues. Germline CDR1 and CDR2: KGHPV and FQNQEV (reference sequence). V was cut by 2 bases and J by 2 bases, with 7 bases left in between. The CDR3 is CASSLKGTYEQYF. CDR3 DNA (partial): TGTGCCAGCAGTCTGAAGGGCACCTATGAACAGTAC. The entire variable domain, with the rest obtained from reference TRBV26 and TRBJ2-7, is as follows: NSKVIQTPRYLVKGQGQKAKMRCIPEKGHPVVFWYQQNKNNEFKFLINFQNQEVLQQIDMTEKRFSAECPSNSPCSLEIQSSEAGDSALYLCASSLKGTYEQYFGPGTRLTVL.

By sample fraction, this clone is medium-sized. Gene names follow the mouse nomenclature. The read finishes 1 residue shy of the CDR3 end, and the germline J gene is used to complete it. The same CDR3 can be traced to other DNA sequences in this sample. The V and J genes are TRBV26 and TRBJ1-3; no clear D gene. Germline V gene data show CDR1 as KGHPV and CDR2 as FQNQEV (reference sequence). The CDR3 is 14 amino acids. Trimming shortened V by 2 bases and J by 0 bases, and 5 bases separated the two germline ends. The part of the CDR3 DNA that was read is TGTGCCAGCAGTCTGGGCAATTCTGGAAATACGCTCTAT. Protein sequence: CASSLGNSGNTLY. The CDR3 in its entirety is CASSLGNSGNTLYF.

With regard to this clone: Genes here carry mouse names. The read gets to within 1 residue of the CDR3 end, and the germline J gene fills in the rest. V is TRBV26 and J is TRBJ1-3; D is perhaps TRBD1 (5 bases). Trimming stripped 6 bases from V and 0 bases from J, with 9 bases between. There are 14 residues in the CDR3. Germline CDR1 is KGHPV and CDR2 is FQNQEV (reference sequence). CDR3 residues: CASSLQDSGNTLYF. The covered CDR3 bases are TGTGCCAGCAGCCTACAGGATTCTGGAAATACGCTCTAT. The full variable domain, its missing parts supplied by reference TRBV26 and TRBJ1-3, is NSKVIQTPRYLVKGQGQKAKMRCIPEKGHPVVFWYQQNKNNEFKFLINFQNQEVLQQIDMTEKRFSAECPSNSPCSLEIQSSEAGDSALYLCASSLQDSGNTLYFGEGSRLIVV.

As concerns this clone: Gene names and germline match the mouse. The read is 1 residue too short to cover the CDR3 end, so that end is filled in from the germline J gene. The chain has TRBV5 and TRBJ1-3; the D gene is possibly TRBD1 (5 bases). The V gene lost 0 bases and the J gene lost 4 bases, with 7 bases spanning the gap. The CDR3 consists of 14 residues. Per germline, CDR1 LGHNA and CDR2 YNLKQL (reference sequence). CDR3 DNA, as far as it was read: TGTGCCAGCAGCCAAGACAGGGAGGGAAATACGCTCTAT. It codes for CASSQDREGNTLY. The complete CDR3 protein is CASSQDREGNTLYF.

Notes on this clone: Gene labels here are mouse ones. From the germline J gene comes the end of the CDR3, since the read stops 1 residue before it. The chain links TRBV3 to TRBJ1-3; TRBD1 matches 8 bases. The CDR3 is 14 amino acids. Germline CDR1 reads SNHLY; CDR2 reads FYNGKV (reference sequence). Trimming removed 2 bases from V and 4 bases from J; junction bases left unmatched: 1. The DNA read from the CDR3 is TGTGCCAGCAGCTTACAGGGGGCGGGAAATACGCTCTAT. Its protein is CASSLQGAGNTLY. The full-length CDR3 reads as CASSLQGAGNTLYF.

As concerns this clone: The gene symbols are mouse symbols. The read finishes 1 residue shy of the CDR3 end, and the germline J gene is used to complete it. Other DNA sequences in this sample translate to the same CDR3. The chain carries TRBV26 and TRBJ2-4; no reliable D call. Germline V CDR1 and CDR2: KGHPV, FQNQEV (reference sequence). V gave up 4 bases and J gave up 0 bases, with 8 bases separating them. The CDR3 spans 14 residues. The DNA read from the CDR3 is TGTGCCAGCAGTCCCACAGCTAGTCAAAACACCTTGTAC. It is translated as CASSPTASQNTLY. The entire CDR3 protein is CASSPTASQNTLYF.

This clone is medium-sized (0.01 to 0.1%) in the sample. Each gene name is a mouse one. The read is 1 residue too short to cover the CDR3 end, so that end is filled in from the germline J gene. V is TRBV4 and J is TRBJ1-3; D is undetermined. Germline lookup yields CDR1 LGHDT and CDR2 YNNKQL (reference sequence). The V end lost 4 bases, the J end lost 6 bases, and 4 bases lay between the germline ends. This CDR3 spans 11 amino acids. CDR3 region: CASSWENTLYF. Partial CDR3 DNA: TGTGCCAGCAGCTGGGAAAATACGCTCTAT.

As to this clone: Gene names denote mouse genes. The CDR3 end is not reached by the read, which stops 1 residue before it; the germline J gene fills it in. The J gene is TRBJ1-4, the V gene TRBV26; 9 nucleotides line up with TRBD1. The CDR3 consists of 15 residues. CDR1 and CDR2 (germline): KGHPV, FQNQEV (reference sequence). Germline trimming cut 4 bases from V and 3 bases from J; bases unmatched to any gene: 3. The sequenced part of the CDR3 DNA is TGTGCCAGCAGTCAACAGGGGGCCCCCAACGAAAGATTATTT. Its protein product is CASSQQGAPNERLF. The CDR3, in full, reads CASSQQGAPNERLFF.